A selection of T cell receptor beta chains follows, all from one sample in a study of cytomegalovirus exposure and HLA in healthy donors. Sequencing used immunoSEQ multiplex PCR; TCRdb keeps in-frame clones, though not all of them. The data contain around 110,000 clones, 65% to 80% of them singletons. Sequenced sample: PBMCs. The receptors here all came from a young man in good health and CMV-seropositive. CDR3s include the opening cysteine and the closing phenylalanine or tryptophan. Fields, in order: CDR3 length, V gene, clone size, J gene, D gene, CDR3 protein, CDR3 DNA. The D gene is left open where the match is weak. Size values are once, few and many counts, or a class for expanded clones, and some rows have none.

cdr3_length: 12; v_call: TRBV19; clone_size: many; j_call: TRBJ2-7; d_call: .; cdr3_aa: CASSTGLHEQYF; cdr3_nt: TGTGCCAGTAGCACGGGACTCCACGAGCAGTACTTC
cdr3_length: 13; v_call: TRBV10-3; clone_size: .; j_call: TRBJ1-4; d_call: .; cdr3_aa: CAISDPEGEKLFF; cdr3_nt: TGTGCCATCAGTGACCCGGAGGGGGAAAAACTGTTTTTT
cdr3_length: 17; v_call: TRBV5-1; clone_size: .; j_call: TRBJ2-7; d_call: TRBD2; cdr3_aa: CASSLVASGVRGYEQYF; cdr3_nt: TGCGCCAGCAGCTTGGTAGCTAGCGGGGTAAGAGGATACGAGCAGTACTTC
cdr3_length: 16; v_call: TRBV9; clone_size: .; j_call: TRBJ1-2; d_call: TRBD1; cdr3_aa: CASSVGAGQDNYGYTF; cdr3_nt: TGTGCCAGCAGCGTAGGTGCGGGACAGGATAACTATGGCTACACCTTC
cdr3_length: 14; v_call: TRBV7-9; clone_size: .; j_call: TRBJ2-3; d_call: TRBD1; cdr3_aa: CASSWGQAADTQYF; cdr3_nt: TGTGCCAGCAGCTGGGGACAGGCTGCAGATACGCAGTATTTT
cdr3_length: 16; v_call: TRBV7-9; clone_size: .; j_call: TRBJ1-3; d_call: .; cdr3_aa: CASGLRLLSLNEAIYF; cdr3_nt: TGTGCCAGCGGTCTGCGGCTGCTGTCTCTGAATGAGGCCATATATTTT
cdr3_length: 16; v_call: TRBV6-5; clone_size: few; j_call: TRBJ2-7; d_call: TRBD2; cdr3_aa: CASSYTGTSGVQEQYF; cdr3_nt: TGTGCCAGCAGTTACACCGGGACTAGCGGGGTTCAAGAGCAGTACTTC
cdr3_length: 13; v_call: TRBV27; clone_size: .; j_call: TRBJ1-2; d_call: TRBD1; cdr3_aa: CASSWGTGDGYTF; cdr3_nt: TGTGCCAGCAGTTGGGGGACAGGGGACGGCTACACCTTC
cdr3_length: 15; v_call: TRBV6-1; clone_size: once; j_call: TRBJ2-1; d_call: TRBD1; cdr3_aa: CASSGAGTAHNEQFF; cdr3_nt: TGTGCCAGCAGTGGGGCTGGGACAGCGCACAATGAGCAGTTCTTC
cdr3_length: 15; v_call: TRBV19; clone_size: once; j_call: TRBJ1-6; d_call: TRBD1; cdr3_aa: CASTTGAASGSPLHF; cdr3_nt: TGTGCCAGTACTACAGGGGCAGCCTCGGGTTCACCCCTCCACTTT
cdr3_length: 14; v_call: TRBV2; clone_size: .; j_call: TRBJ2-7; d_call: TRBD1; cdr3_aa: CASIPRTGSYEQYF; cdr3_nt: TGTGCCAGCATCCCGAGGACAGGGTCCTACGAGCAGTACTTC